The next 14 T cell receptor beta chains were all read from a single sample in a study of blood T cell repertoires in COVID-19. Repertoires were generated with immunoSEQ multiplex PCR, while TCRdb's copy carries only in-frame clones and drops some. The table records 40,000 to 65,000 clones, around 72% of them present only once. The sample taken for sequencing was peripheral blood. These receptors were collected from a human donor with active or convalescent COVID-19. The donor label of this sample is uncertain.

The chain uses TRBV25-1 and TRBJ2-1; possibly TRBD1 for D (6 bases). This CDR3 spans 15 amino acids. The V gene lost 6 bases and the J gene lost 5 bases, with 17 bases spanning the gap. The germline CDR1 and CDR2 sequences are MGHDK and SYGVNS. The CDR3 bases are TGTGCCAGCAGACGCCAGGGGTCGTTAAACAATGAGCAGTTCTTC. Its translation: CASRRQGSLNNEQFF.

The V gene is TRBV7-9, the J gene TRBJ2-2, with TRBD1 identical over 11 bases. Germline V CDR1 and CDR2: SEHNR, FQNEAQ (reference sequence). The CDR3 is made up of 16 amino acids. After removal of 4 bases from V and 5 bases from J, the junction contained 6 bases not matched to a gene. CDR3 protein: CASSYPGTGGTGELFF. The CDR3 nucleotides read TGTGCCAGCAGCTACCCCGGGACAGGGGGGACCGGGGAGCTGTTTTTT.

This chain connects TRBV7-3 to TRBJ2-2; D is perhaps TRBD2 (5 bases). CDR1 is SGHTA and CDR2 is FQGTGA in the germline V gene. Between the trimmed V and J ends, which lost 6 bases and 2 bases, there was a span of 10 bases. The CDR3 totals 14 residues. The CDR3 reads CASRVTINTGELFF. CDR3 nucleotides: TGTGCCAGCAGGGTGACTATTAACACCGGGGAGCTGTTTTTT.

The chain recombines TRBV7-9 with TRBJ2-5; D ambiguous. The CDR3 totals 11 residues. From germline, CDR1 is SEHNR and CDR2 FQNEAQ (reference sequence). V was trimmed by 6 bases and J by 2 bases, leaving 4 bases between them. The DNA of the CDR3 is TGTGCCAGCAGTCTACAAGAGACCCAGTACTTC. Its translation: CASSLQETQYF. The full variable domain, in which reference TRBV7-9 and TRBJ2-5 provide the parts outside the CDR3, is DTGVSQNPRHKITKRGQNVTFRCDPISEHNRLYWYRQTLGQGPEFLTYFQNEAQLEKSRLLSDRFSAERPKGSFSTLEIQRTEQGDSAMYLCASSLQETQYFGPGTRLLVL.

V usage is TRBV5-1 and J usage is TRBJ2-1; 9 positions agree with TRBD2. Losses at the gene ends were 0 bases for V and 0 bases for J; bases not matched to a gene: 4. The germline V gene has CDR1 SGHRS and CDR2 YFSETQ. CDR3 length: 17 residues. This CDR3 is CASSLATSGSSYNEQFF. The CDR3 DNA follows: TGCGCCAGCAGCTTGGCGACTAGCGGAAGCTCCTACAATGAGCAGTTCTTC.

This rearrangement joins TRBV18 to TRBJ1-1; tentatively, D is TRBD1 (5 bases). V lost 1 base and J lost 5, with 11 bases in between. Germline V lookup: CDR1 KGHSH, CDR2 LQKENI. The CDR3 runs 14 residues. DNA of the CDR3: TGTGCCAGCTCACCACAGCGGGGGGAGACTGAAGCTTTCTTT. It is translated as CASSPQRGETEAFF.

The J gene is TRBJ1-1, the V gene TRBV6-5; D is unclear. The germline V gene encodes CDR1 MNHEY and CDR2 SVGAGI. This CDR3 comprises 16 residues. V lost 2 bases, J lost 1 base, and 14 bases lay in between. The CDR3 loop is CASSYRENWKNTEAFF. The CDR3 DNA reads as TGTGCCAGCAGTTACAGGGAGAACTGGAAGAACACTGAAGCTTTCTTT.

As concerns this clone: The sample has other DNA sequences that encode this CDR3 too. The chain is built from TRBV16 and TRBJ1-5, with D maybe TRBD1 (6 bases). Germline V lookup: CDR1 KGHSY, CDR2 FQNENV. V lost 0 bases and J lost 1, with 7 bases in between. This CDR3 has 15 residues. CDR3: CASSQSGQSNQPQHF. CDR3 DNA sequence: TGTGCCAGCAGCCAATCGGGACAAAGCAATCAGCCCCAGCATTTT.

The CDR3 protein is CSGLGLAAQETQYF. The CDR3 coding sequence is TGCAGCGGACTCGGACTAGCGGCCCAAGAGACCCAGTACTTC. The genes are TRBV29-1 and TRBJ2-5, with 10 bases fitting TRBD2. This CDR3 contains 14 residues. Trimming removed 7 bases from V and 1 base from J; junction bases left unmatched: 6. The germline CDR1 and CDR2 sequences are SQVTM and ANQGSEA. Full variable domain (outside the CDR3, taken from reference TRBV29-1 and TRBJ2-5): SAVISQKPSRDICQRGTSLTIQCQVDSQVTMMFWYRQQPGQSLTLIATANQGSEATYESGFVIDKFPISRPNLTFSTLTVSNMSPEDSSIYLCSGLGLAAQETQYFGPGTRLLVL.

This chain links TRBV2 with TRBJ2-2; a weak D match, TRBD2 (5 bases). CDR1 and CDR2 (germline): SNHLY, FYNNEI. The CDR3 is 15 residues long. V dropped 6 bases and J dropped 3 bases, with 14 bases sitting between them. The CDR3 DNA sequence: TGTGCCAGCAGCGCCCGGTTCGGGGACACCGGGGAGCTGTTTTTT. Translating gives CASSARFGDTGELFF.

The CDR3 region has the DNA TGCGCCAGCAGCCGAGAGGAGTACACTGAAGCTTTCTTT. Protein product: CASSREEYTEAFF. The chain recombines TRBV4-3 with TRBJ1-1; D is unclear. Germline V gene lookup returns CDR1 LGHNA and CDR2 YSLEER. The CDR3 is made up of 13 amino acids. V was shortened by 4 bases and J by 3 bases, with 9 bases between the two germline ends.

The rearrangement uses TRBV6-5 and TRBJ2-7; D is perhaps TRBD1 (5 bases). V was trimmed by 2 bases and J by 0 bases, leaving 11 bases between them. This CDR3 is built from 15 residues. Per the germline V gene, CDR1 is MNHEY and CDR2 is SVGAGI. The CDR3 protein is CASSYQGISSYEQYF. CDR3 DNA sequence: TGTGCCAGCAGTTACCAGGGCATAAGCTCCTACGAGCAGTACTTC.

CDR3 DNA: TGTGCCAGCAGCTTATGGGGGCAGGGTAAATCCGGAGAGACCCAGTACTTC. It translates to CASSLWGQGKSGETQYF. The rearrangement joins TRBV11-3 to TRBJ2-5, with TRBD1 as a possible D gene (6 bases). CDR3 length: 17 amino acids. The V and J ends lost 2 bases and 4 bases respectively, with 20 bases between them. Germline lookup yields CDR1 SGHNT and CDR2 YENEEA.

The V and J genes are TRBV28 and TRBJ2-5, with 7 bases fitting TRBD1. CDR1 is MDHEN and CDR2 is SYDVKM in the germline V gene. V was pared by 2 bases and J by 2 bases, with 14 bases of the junction left unmatched. CDR3 length: 18 residues. CDR3 bases: TGTGCCAGCAGTTTAGAGGAATGGGGGACAGCCCTTCAAGAGACCCAGTACTTC. Translating gives CASSLEEWGTALQETQYF.